One T cell receptor (beta chain) is described in this entry. This specimen belongs to a study of blood T cell repertoires in COVID-19. In the study overall: The cDNA or gDNA used as material had been derived from T cells, B-cell-depleted T cells, or PBMCs.

From germline, CDR1 is LNHDA and CDR2 SQIVND (reference sequence). This CDR3 is built from 16 residues. V gave up 1 base and J gave up 4 bases; unmatched junction bases: 5. In the authors' methods: Reference gene primer amplification gave estimated nucleated cell counts. Measured with immunoSEQ multiplex PCR; TCRdb has only the in-frame clones, and not every one. D and trimming were read from the DNA, whereas the V and J calls and clone size are those reported in that table. Among roughly 80,000 clones, 83% were seen once, and the ten largest hold 25% to 35%. Sequencing was done on a sample of peripheral blood. The sequence came from a woman older than 75 with acute or convalescent COVID-19. The chain has TRBV19 and TRBJ2-2, with 8 bases that match TRBD2. In nucleotides, the CDR3 is TGTGCCAGTAGTATAGCGCGGGAGGTGCGCACCGGGGAGCTGTTTTTT. Translation gives CASSIAREVRTGELFF. Supplemented by reference TRBV19 and TRBJ2-2, the full variable domain reads DGGITQSPKYLFRKEGQNVTLSCEQNLNHDAMYWYRQDPGQGLRLIYYSQIVNDFQKGDIAEGYSVSREKKESFPLTVTSAQKNPTAFYLCASSIAREVRTGELFFGEGSRLTVL.